Below are 17 T cell receptor beta chains sequenced from a single sample in a study of Graves' ophthalmopathy and Graves' hyperthyroidism. RNA transcripts were the source from which TCR beta CDR3 regions were amplified. The library came from an HTBI-primed first-round RT-PCR and a second-round multiplex PCR. TCRdb re-analysed the multiplex PCR reads in MiXCR, keeping a single row per CDR3 protein. The data contain 450,000 or so distinct CDR3 sequences, 13% to 15% of them singletons. Source material: blood. Source of these receptors: a young woman with Graves' ophthalmopathy.

This clonotype was seen ten or more times. The chain recombines TRBV6-1 with TRBJ1-1, with D unresolved. There are 15 residues in the CDR3. Germline V gene sequence: CDR1 MNHNS, CDR2 SASEGT. V was shortened by 5 bases and J by 1 base, with 14 bases between the two germline ends. In nucleotides, the CDR3 is TGTGCCAGCAGTAAGGTGCGGGTGGAGAACACTGAAGCTTTCTTT. Its translation: CASSKVRVENTEAFF.

This clonotype was detected many times. The rearrangement uses TRBV6-5 and TRBJ1-1; 9 bases agree with TRBD1. In germline, CDR1 is MNHEY, CDR2 SVGAGI. J lost 6 bases, V lost 4 bases, and 3 bases had no gene match. The CDR3 is made up of 13 amino acids. The CDR3 region is CASSWTGVSEAFF. CDR3 nucleotide sequence: TGTGCCAGCAGTTGGACAGGGGTTTCTGAAGCTTTCTTT.

This clonotype was counted ten times or more. The chain links TRBV2 to TRBJ2-2; D gene ambiguous. The CDR3 covers 15 residues. With 2 bases removed from V and 6 bases from J, the gap between germline ends came to 13 bases. Germline V lookup: CDR1 SNHLY, CDR2 FYNNEI. The CDR3 sequence is CASSEQLLFSGELFF. As DNA, the CDR3 is TGTGCCAGCAGTGAACAGTTGCTATTCTCCGGGGAGCTGTTTTTT.

This clonotype was recorded a few times. V and J are TRBV7-2 and TRBJ1-2, with D possibly matching TRBD1 (6 bases). Germline-derived CDR1 and CDR2 are SGHTA and FQGNSA. The CDR3 is made up of 14 amino acids. V was clipped by 1 base and J by 7 bases, with 13 bases between them. The CDR3 DNA reads as TGTGCCAGCAGCTTAGATCCGGGGGCTGGTGGCTACACCTTC. It is translated as CASSLDPGAGGYTF. Full variable domain (remainder filled in from reference TRBV7-2 and TRBJ1-2): GAGVSQSPSNKVTEKGKDVELRCDPISGHTALYWYRQSLGQGLEFLIYFQGNSAPDKSGLPSDRFSAERTGGSVSTLTIQRTQQEDSAVYLCASSLDPGAGGYTFGSGTRLTVV.

Comment on this clonotype: A read error may explain this, as a much larger clone is one base away. As the CDR3 is not closed by the conserved phenylalanine or tryptophan, this likely results from a read error. This chain joins TRBV6-2 or TRBV6-3 and TRBJ1-1; no firm D call. Germline V gene sequence: CDR1 MNHEY, CDR2 SVGEGT. The germline V and J ends were trimmed by 2 bases and 0 bases, with 4 bases remaining between them. CDR3 size: 13 residues. CDR3 in amino acids: CASSYRMNTEAFL. CDR3 coding DNA: TGTGCCAGCAGTTACCGAATGAACACTGAAGCTTTCTTG.

A few counts support this clonotype. This sequence joins TRBV5-1 and TRBJ2-7, with D unclear. V was shortened by 4 bases and J by 0 bases, with 14 bases between the two germline ends. Looked up from germline, CDR1 is SGHRS and CDR2 is YFSETQ. The CDR3 is made up of 15 amino acids. CDR3 loop: CASSPYGMSSYEQYF. CDR3 sequence (DNA): TGCGCCAGCAGCCCCTATGGGATGAGCTCCTACGAGCAGTACTTC.

This chain connects TRBV19 to TRBJ2-7, with 11 bases fitting TRBD1. Trimming took 5 bases from V and 2 from J; bases not matched to a gene: 5. CDR1 and CDR2 (germline): LNHDA, SQIVND (reference sequence). The CDR3 contains 15 residues. For the CDR3, the DNA is TGTGCCAGTAGTCGGACAGGGGGCCCCCCCTACGAGCAGTACTTC. Translation: CASSRTGGPPYEQYF.

This clonotype was picked up many times. V usage is TRBV4-1 and J usage is TRBJ2-7; no clear D gene. Germline CDR1 is MGHRA and CDR2 is YSYEKL. The CDR3 consists of 16 residues. Trimming removed 0 bases from V and 2 bases from J, with 14 bases in between. Here the CDR3 DNA reads TGCGCCAGCAGCCAAGATCCGGCGGTAACAACCTACGAGCAGTACTTC. It yields the protein CASSQDPAVTTYEQYF.

This clonotype was found many times. The chain links TRBV6-2 or TRBV6-3 to TRBJ1-2, with TRBD1 matching 7 bases. V gave up 6 bases and J gave up 6 bases; unmatched junction bases: 7. The CDR3 is made up of 13 amino acids. Per germline, CDR1 MNHEY and CDR2 SVGEGT. In DNA form, the CDR3 reads TGTGCCAGCAGAAACACAGGGGCGGATGGCTACACCTTC. Translation: CASRNTGADGYTF.

This clonotype was seen ten or more times. The chain uses TRBV19 and TRBJ2-7; 10 bases fit TRBD1. Germline V gene sequence: CDR1 LNHDA, CDR2 SQIVND (reference sequence). The J segment lost 3 bases and the V segment lost 7 bases, leaving 3 bases of the junction unmatched. This CDR3 has 13 residues. The CDR3: CASTDRGDYEQYF. DNA for the CDR3: TGTGCCAGTACGGACAGGGGGGACTACGAGCAGTACTTC.

This clonotype appeared a few times. V and J are TRBV20-1 and TRBJ2-7; D may be TRBD1 (5 bases). Between the trimmed V and J ends, which lost 5 bases and 1 base, there was a span of 9 bases. Germline V gives CDR1 DFQATT, CDR2 SNEGSKA (reference sequence). The CDR3 runs to 12 residues. The CDR3 is CSAWGGSYEQYF. As DNA, the CDR3 is TGCAGTGCTTGGGGCGGATCCTACGAGCAGTACTTC.

At least ten counts were recorded for this clonotype. This chain joins TRBV7-8 and TRBJ2-7; unclear D gene. CDR3 length: 14 amino acids. Germline values: CDR1 SGHVS, CDR2 FQNEAQ. Trimming took off 3 bases at V and 4 bases at J, with 13 bases between the two ends. The CDR3: CASSLGNFDYEQYF. CDR3 DNA sequence: TGTGCCAGCAGCTTGGGGAATTTTGATTACGAGCAGTACTTC.

This clonotype was seen many times. The V call is TRBV6-1, the J call TRBJ2-5; 14 positions match TRBD2. Per the germline V gene, CDR1 is MNHNS and CDR2 is SASEGT. The CDR3 contains 16 residues. V shed 6 bases, J shed 4 bases, and the junction held 7 bases outside the gene matches. The CDR3 nucleotides are TGTGCCAGCAGCGGGACTAGCGGGAGAAGAGGAGAGACCCAGTACTTC. Translated, it gives CASSGTSGRRGETQYF.

This clonotype showed up many times. This sequence joins TRBV7-2 and TRBJ2-7; D tentatively reads TRBD1 or TRBD2 (5 bases each). Deletions cut 5 bases from V and 3 bases from J, with 11 bases between. CDR3 size: 13 residues. CDR1 SGHTA and CDR2 FQGNSA come from the germline V gene. The DNA of the CDR3 is TGTGCCAGCAGCGCCAGGGACGGCTACGAGCAGTACTTC. It codes for CASSARDGYEQYF.

To note about this clonotype: This sequence may be a read error, since a much larger clone differs from it by one base. V usage is TRBV7-9 and J usage is TRBJ2-7; either TRBD1 or TRBD2 may supply D (5 bases each). The CDR3 length is 13 residues. From germline, CDR1 is SEHNR and CDR2 FQNEAQ (reference sequence). The CDR3 bases are TGTGCCAGCAGCATCAGGGACCGAGAGGAGCAGTGCTTC. Its translation is CASSIRDREEQCF.

This clonotype was found many times. The chain combines TRBV20-1 with TRBJ1-1; TRBD1 might be the D (6 bases). CDR3 length: 15 residues. CDR1 is DFQATT and CDR2 is SNEGSKA in the germline V gene (reference sequence). Deletions cut 0 bases from V and 3 bases from J, with 14 bases between. This chain's CDR3 is CSARDYGGADTEAFF. In DNA, the CDR3 is TGCAGTGCTAGAGATTACGGGGGCGCGGACACTGAAGCTTTCTTT.

The sample holds a few counts of this clonotype. This chain connects TRBV9 to TRBJ2-3; D might be TRBD1 (6 bases). Trimming removed 0 bases from V and 0 bases from J, with 17 bases in between. CDR1 is SGDLS and CDR2 is YYNGEE in the germline V gene. This CDR3 has 18 residues. This chain's CDR3 is CASSVGNRRDTSTDTQYF. The CDR3 DNA reads TGTGCCAGCAGCGTAGGAAACCGTCGGGACACCAGCACAGATACGCAGTATTTT.